This T cell receptor beta chain comes out of a study of blood T cell repertoires in COVID-19. Background on the study: PBMCs, B-cell-depleted T cells, or T cells provided the cDNA or gDNA that made up the material.

Germline lookup yields CDR1 MNHEY and CDR2 SMNVEV (reference sequence). Trimming at V came to 8 bases and at J to 2 bases, leaving 5 bases not matched to a gene. This CDR3 is built from 14 residues. Libraries were prepared by immunoSEQ multiplex PCR; TCRdb keeps only in-frame clonotypes and omits some of them. The repertoire holds roughly 100,000 clones, with roughly nine tenths as singletons. This clone was seen a few times. The origin of this receptor is a man in his fifties or sixties with acute or convalescent COVID-19. Input material: peripheral blood. The rearrangement joins TRBV27 to TRBJ2-1, with 8 bases matching TRBD2. CDR3 in DNA: TGTGCCAGCCACCTAGCGGGCGCCTACAATGAGCAGTTCTTC. This codes for CASHLAGAYNEQFF.